These 24 T cell receptor beta chains came from one sample sequenced in a study of T-cell reconstitution after alpha-beta-depleted transplantation in children. A TCRbeta library incorporating unique molecular identifiers was prepared. TCRdb recomputed calls from the PCR reads with MiXCR, one row per CDR3 protein. Of about 110,000 distinct CDR3 sequences in the sample, 10% to 13% were seen once. The specimen comprised PBMCs, sampled before TCRalphabeta/CD19-depleted stem cell transplant. These receptors all stem from a boy between 2 and 10 years old with acute lymphoblastic leukemia, due to receive a stem cell transplant.

This clonotype has a count of ten or more. The rearrangement links TRBV5-6 to TRBJ2-3; a possible D gene is TRBD2 (6 bases). Germline CDR1 reads SGHDT; CDR2 reads YYEEEE. With 3 bases removed from V and 0 bases from J, the gap between germline ends came to 14 bases. The CDR3 runs to 16 residues. CDR3 DNA sequence: TGTGCCAGCAGCTCCGACCGGACTACTAGCACAGATACGCAGTATTTT. This gives the protein CASSSDRTTSTDTQYF.

The V call is TRBV4-2, the J call TRBJ2-7, with 13 positions matching TRBD2. V was clipped by 0 bases and J by 6 bases; unmatched bases: 5. This CDR3 region has 16 residues. CDR1 is LGHNA, CDR2 YNFKEQ, per germline. Written as DNA, the CDR3 is TGTGCCAGCAGCCAAGATACTAGCGGGAGGGCCGGCGAGCAGTACTTC. Residues: CASSQDTSGRAGEQYF.

The chain combines TRBV5-4 with TRBJ2-7; the D gene is possibly TRBD2 (6 bases). Trimming cost V 4 bases and J 5 bases, with 22 bases left between them. Germline V gives CDR1 SGHNT, CDR2 YYREEE (reference sequence). The CDR3 spans 16 residues. CDR3 loop: CASSKEIAATNHEQYF. As DNA, the CDR3 is TGTGCCAGCAGCAAAGAAATAGCGGCGACCAACCACGAGCAGTACTTC.

This clonotype was recorded a few times. The genes are TRBV5-6 and TRBJ2-1, with a possible D match to TRBD1 (5 bases). The CDR3 has 12 amino acids. V lost 6 bases and J lost 6, with 10 bases in between. Per germline, CDR1 SGHDT and CDR2 YYEEEE. The CDR3 DNA reads as TGTGCCAGCACCGCCGACAGCAATGAGCAGTTCTTC. Translating it yields CASTADSNEQFF.

This clonotype was counted only a few times. This rearrangement joins TRBV20-1 to TRBJ1-1, with TRBD1 matching 10 bases. The germline V gene encodes CDR1 DFQATT and CDR2 SNEGSKA (reference sequence). V was clipped by 0 bases and J by 5 bases; unmatched bases: 6. There are 15 residues in the CDR3. DNA of the CDR3: TGCAGTGCTAGAGAATCGACAGGGGGCGGAACTGAAGCTTTCTTT. It translates to CSARESTGGGTEAFF.

The sample holds a few counts of this clonotype. This chain connects TRBV20-1 to TRBJ1-6, with TRBD1 matching 7 bases. Germline V gene sequence: CDR1 DFQATT, CDR2 SNEGSKA (reference sequence). There are 14 residues in the CDR3. V shed 8 bases, J shed 6 bases, and the junction held 10 bases outside the gene matches. CDR3 residues: CSTPRTGSNSPLHF. DNA of the CDR3: TGCAGTACCCCAAGGACAGGCTCTAATTCACCCCTCCACTTT.

The rearrangement joins TRBV20-1 to TRBJ2-7; D possibly corresponds to TRBD2 (6 bases). There are 15 residues in the CDR3. Germline lookup yields CDR1 DFQATT and CDR2 SNEGSKA (reference sequence). The germline V and J ends were trimmed by 0 bases and 3 bases, with 15 bases remaining between them. CDR3 in amino acids: CSAREFSSDYYEQYF. CDR3 nucleotide sequence: TGCAGTGCTAGAGAGTTCTCTAGCGATTACTACGAGCAGTACTTC.

V usage is TRBV6-6 and J usage is TRBJ2-1, with unresolved D. Germline V CDR1 and CDR2: MNHNY, SVGAGI (reference sequence). With 2 bases removed from V and 7 bases from J, the gap between germline ends came to 9 bases. There are 13 residues in the CDR3. The chain's CDR3 is CASSYPPPNEQFF. The CDR3 DNA is TGTGCCAGCAGTTACCCTCCCCCGAATGAGCAGTTCTTC.

V gene TRBV20-1 combines with J gene TRBJ2-7; D tentatively fits TRBD1 or TRBD2 (5 bases each). The CDR3 covers 19 residues. Trimming took off 3 bases at V and 0 bases at J, with 27 bases between the two ends. Germline CDR1 reads DFQATT; CDR2 reads SNEGSKA (reference sequence). The CDR3 is CSASSSGIWGRPSSYEQYF. CDR3 nucleotide sequence: TGCAGTGCTAGCTCCTCCGGGATTTGGGGCCGACCAAGCTCCTACGAGCAGTACTTC.

V is TRBV4-1 and J is TRBJ2-1; no reliable D call. The CDR3 is made up of 13 amino acids. CDR1 is MGHRA and CDR2 is YSYEKL in the germline V gene. V was pared by 0 bases and J by 10 bases, with 10 bases between. The CDR3 nucleotides are TGCGCCAGCAGCCAAGATCAAGCACAGGAGCAGTTCTTC. Protein product: CASSQDQAQEQFF.

This clonotype turned up a few times. The rearrangement uses TRBV11-2 and TRBJ1-2, with 7 bases fitting TRBD1. V shed 5 bases and J 1 base; nucleotides not matched to a gene: 4. CDR3 length equals 14 residues. Germline-derived CDR1 and CDR2 are SGHAT and FQNNGV. CDR3 coding DNA: TGTGCCAGCAGCCCGACAGGGATTAACTATGGCTACACCTTC. Protein: CASSPTGINYGYTF.

CDR3 sequence reads: CATSERSGSPLHF. The CDR3 nucleotides are TGTGCCACCAGTGAGAGATCCGGTTCACCCCTCCACTTT. The chain couples TRBV24-1 to TRBJ1-6, with D uncertain. Germline-derived CDR1 and CDR2 are KGHDR and SFDVKD. V was trimmed by 4 bases and J by 9 bases, leaving 9 bases between them. The CDR3 loop spans 13 amino acids.

This rearrangement joins TRBV5-1 to TRBJ2-1; 11 bases agree with TRBD2. Germline V CDR1 and CDR2: SGHRS, YFSETQ. With V trimmed by 1 base and J by 4 bases, 7 bases remained unmatched. CDR3 length: 17 residues. DNA of the CDR3: TGCGCCAGCAGCTTGTGGACTAGCGGGCTTCTTTACAATGAGCAGTTCTTC. Amino acid sequence: CASSLWTSGLLYNEQFF.

The sample holds a few counts of this clonotype. This sequence joins TRBV6-1 and TRBJ1-5, with unresolved D. From germline, CDR1 is MNHNS and CDR2 SASEGT. The CDR3 sequence is 11 residues long. V was trimmed by 3 bases and J by 9 bases, leaving 6 bases between them. CDR3 in DNA: TGTGCCAGCAGTGAGTCGGGGCCCCAGCATTTT. Translating it yields CASSESGPQHF.

This clonotype has a handful of counts. V usage is TRBV28 and J usage is TRBJ2-1; 13 bases are a match to TRBD2. Germline V gives CDR1 MDHEN, CDR2 SYDVKM. There are 15 residues in the CDR3. V trimming: 6 bases; J trimming: 9 bases; junction bases outside the gene matches: 8. As DNA, the CDR3 is TGTGCCAGCAGCGGACTAGCGGGAGATCTGGGTGAGCAGTTCTTC. Translation gives CASSGLAGDLGEQFF.

The chain employs TRBV20-1 and TRBJ2-5, with D unresolved. Looked up from germline, CDR1 is DFQATT and CDR2 is SNEGSKA (reference sequence). The CDR3 is 14 residues long. V lost 1 base and J lost 0, with 9 bases in between. The CDR3 nucleotides read TGCAGTGCTAGAGGCGCCCTGTACCAAGAGACCCAGTACTTC. Translated, it gives CSARGALYQETQYF.

This sequence joins TRBV20-1 and TRBJ1-6, with D perhaps TRBD1 (6 bases). Germline V gene lookup returns CDR1 DFQATT and CDR2 SNEGSKA (reference sequence). The CDR3 covers 18 residues. V was trimmed by 3 bases and J by 0 bases, leaving 18 bases between them. CDR3 nucleotides: TGCAGTGCTAGTCCCCGAGGACAGAAGTTCTCCTATAATTCACCCCTCCACTTT. This encodes CSASPRGQKFSYNSPLHF.

This clonotype was detected only a few times. This rearrangement joins TRBV30 to TRBJ1-1, with D possibly matching TRBD1 (6 bases). The CDR3 is made up of 11 amino acids. Germline loops: CDR1 GTSNPN, CDR2 SVGIG (reference sequence). The CDR3 sequence: CAGGQNTEAFF. For the CDR3, the DNA is TGTGCGGGGGGGCAGAACACTGAAGCTTTCTTT.

In this sample, this clonotype turned up a few times. The J gene is TRBJ2-7, the V gene TRBV27; D is possibly TRBD1 (5 bases). Deletions cut 6 bases from V and 0 bases from J, with 15 bases between. From germline, CDR1 is MNHEY and CDR2 SMNVEV (reference sequence). The CDR3 sequence is 15 residues long. CDR3 coding DNA: TGTGCCAGCAGGCCCCACGGACAAAACTCCTACGAGCAGTACTTC. Translated, it gives CASRPHGQNSYEQYF.

The chain is built from TRBV6-1 and TRBJ2-7; 8 nucleotides agree with TRBD1. Trimming at V came to 11 bases and at J to 5 bases, leaving 11 bases not matched to a gene. Germline V lookup: CDR1 MNHNS, CDR2 SASEGT. The CDR3 runs 13 residues. The CDR3 DNA sequence: TGTGCCGCGCGCCGGACAGGGTCCCACGAGCAGTACTTC. Its translation: CAARRTGSHEQYF.

This chain connects TRBV20-1 to TRBJ2-7; TRBD2 matches 8 bases. This CDR3 is 13 amino acids long. The trim removed 7 bases at V and 1 base at J, leaving 6 bases unmatched. Germline values: CDR1 DFQATT, CDR2 SNEGSKA (reference sequence). The CDR3 spells CSGEREFSYEQYF. Written as DNA, the CDR3 is TGCAGTGGGGAGCGGGAGTTTTCCTACGAGCAGTACTTC.

At least ten counts were recorded for this clonotype. The V and J genes are TRBV5-1 and TRBJ2-7, with D possibly being TRBD2 (5 bases). This CDR3 has 14 amino acids. Germline loops: CDR1 SGHRS, CDR2 YFSETQ. The V gene lost 4 bases and the J gene lost 2 bases, with 13 bases spanning the gap. CDR3 sequence (DNA): TGCGCCAGCAGCCCGGACGGGGTCACCTACGAGCAGTACTTC. Protein product: CASSPDGVTYEQYF.

This clonotype was seen many times. The genes are TRBV20-1 and TRBJ2-3; D gene ambiguous. The ends were cut back, 3 bases at V and 4 bases at J, with 11 bases in the middle. Germline values: CDR1 DFQATT, CDR2 SNEGSKA (reference sequence). The CDR3 is 13 residues long. CDR3 residues: CSARRVGPDTQYF. The CDR3 DNA reads TGCAGTGCTAGGCGCGTGGGCCCAGATACGCAGTATTTT.

This clonotype has ten or more counts. The rearrangement links TRBV5-1 to TRBJ2-1, with D possibly matching TRBD2 (5 bases). Per germline, CDR1 SGHRS and CDR2 YFSETQ. Trimming removed 2 bases at V and 4 bases at J, with 13 bases between. The CDR3 loop spans 15 amino acids. The CDR3 DNA sequence: TGCGCCAGCAGCTTAGTGGAATCGGGGTACAATGAGCAGTTCTTC. As protein: CASSLVESGYNEQFF.